This note documents a single TCR beta chain sequence. Which antigen it targets is not known. Its ends do not fully match the called genes, so a read error is possible. Every donor in the study was a healthy Caucasian. The library came from 5' RACE. Sequencing instrument: Illumina HiSeq 2000. A universal primer binding site was introduced by template switching, and a unique molecular identifier was present in the final cDNA, enabling accurate counting of TCR cDNA molecules. First-strand cDNA for TCR alpha and beta chains was synthesized from specific primers in the conserved constant-segment region. To control for contamination, every cDNA library carried two barcodes: a SMART-Mk sample barcode plus Illumina barcodes. TruSeq adapter sequences and Illumina sample barcodes were added in two successive PCR steps. The Illumina HiSeq platform was used with custom primers to sequence TCR alpha and beta cDNA libraries. The original pipeline was this. MiGEC processed the raw reads to extract unique molecular identifiers, while MiXCR was used to determine the CDR3 positions. Recombination models were inferred per individual with the repgenHMM and IGoR tools using an EM algorithm. Shared clonotypes were analyzed with the tcR package in R, and sharing was normalized by the product of cloneset sizes. To study raw recombination free of thymic and clonal selection effects, out-of-frame nonproductive sequences were analyzed. The public reads were quality trimmed at Q25 with fastp and then assembled into clones with MiXCR by TCRdb, keeping productive beta chains. Each record represents a unique CDR3 protein, reported with the most common genes and DNA among its rows. The V and J calls reflect TCRdb's pipeline rather than the authors' work. This sample has around 1.7 million distinct CDR3 sequences in its table, and more than 30% of those were observed once. The leading ten clones occupy about 0.25% of the sample.

The record originates from a study of identical twins (dated by TCRdb to the mid-2010s). Notes on the research overall: To test whether fetal clonotypes persist, this study deep-sequenced TCR alpha and beta repertoires from monozygotic twins, from unrelated adults of various ages, and from cord blood. To rule out contamination, replicate twin experiments were performed at different times with different library preparation protocols.

There are 13 amino acids in the CDR3, from cysteine to phenylalanine inclusive. The DNA shown is the 39-base CDR3, in frame from base 1. As encoded in the germline V gene, CDR1 is SNHLY while CDR2 is FYNNEI. Study-wide findings and limitations: Abundant cord blood beta clonotypes had fewer insertions, young adult naive repertoires showed a similar but weaker trend, and memory repertoires showed no such trend. Compared with coincidental sharing between unrelated individuals, out-of-frame TCR alpha sequences shared between twins had an excess of sequences with low generation probability. Conclusions relied on cross-sectional statistical analysis, since the same donors could not be followed over many years. Invariant T cells such as MAIT and iNKT could partly confound zero-insertion analyses, though diverse VJ usage argued against this for most clonotypes. In beta out-of-frame sequences, excess twin sharing was weaker, because having fewer shared sequences lowered the signal-to-noise ratio. Out-of-frame TCR alpha sharing in monozygotic twins was systematically underestimated by recombination models, whereas sharing between unrelated individuals was in agreement with the recombination models.

This chain is built from TRBV2 and TRBJ2-5; a tentative D match to TRBD2 spans 6 bases. This TCR derives from a newborn girl in good health. The sample comprised cord blood. The DNA is as follows: TGTGCCAGCAGGCCCGGGACTCAAGAGACCCCGTACTTC. Translated, it reads CASRPGTQETPYF.